This T cell receptor (beta chain) appears in the sequencing data of a study of HIV-infected children after antiretroviral therapy interruption. Notes on the study in general: The CD45RA+ naive sort may contain some EMRA or stem memory cells. After treatment interruption started, naive CD4+ CDR3 overlap across time points dropped.

RNA-based 3' RACE libraries used unique molecular identifiers. One entry per CDR3 protein results from TCRdb running MiXCR on the 3' RACE reads. The profile shows some 90,000 distinct CDR3 sequences, roughly 6.7% of them singletons. The germline V gene has CDR1 SGHVT and CDR2 SQSDAQ. Trimming cost V 4 bases and J 2 bases; bases outside gene matches: 11. This CDR3 has 17 amino acids. Treatment: PENTA 11 planned treatment interruption arm or continuous ART arm. As concerns this clonotype: Its antigen is unidentified.

The source material was CD45RA+ CD4+ T cells from PBMCs, pooled from several time points, sampled from a donor given antiretroviral therapy, either interrupted or continuous. Subset indicated: naive CD4+ CD45RA+ CD45RO- T cells. The chain uses TRBV7-4 and TRBJ2-7; 10 nucleotides line up with TRBD1. The receptor comes from a pool of human donors with HIV. The CDR3 DNA is TGTGCCAGCAGCTCAGGGACAGGGGTTAGTGGTACCTACGAGCAGTACTTC. It translates to CASSSGTGVSGTYEQYF.